These 32 T cell receptor beta chains were all obtained from the same sample, sequenced in a study of cytomegalovirus exposure and HLA in healthy donors. A multiplex PCR was run with 60 Vbeta primers and 13 Jbeta primers. The data were produced by immunoSEQ multiplex PCR, yet TCRdb's version contains in-frame clones alone and is incomplete. The sample lists 110,000 to 150,000 clones, around 80% occurring once. The source material was PBMCs. The receptors derive from a woman aged 40 to 55 in good health and CMV-seropositive.

The chain carries TRBV7-7 and TRBJ2-5; 9 bases are shared with TRBD2. The CDR3 contains 14 residues. V was clipped by 4 bases and J by 7 bases; unmatched bases: 7. Germline V gene data show CDR1 as SSHAT and CDR2 as FNYEAQ (reference sequence). CDR3 region: CASSSTSGEVTQYF. For the CDR3, the DNA is TGTGCCAGCAGCTCGACTAGCGGCGAAGTGACCCAGTACTTC.

The genes are TRBV2 and TRBJ2-6; no reliable D call. The V end lost 6 bases, the J end lost 0 bases, and 6 bases lay between the germline ends. Germline assignment: CDR1 SNHLY and CDR2 FYNNEI. This CDR3 region has 14 residues. The DNA for the CDR3 is TGTGCCAGCAGGGTTAGCTCTGGGGCCAACGTCCTGACTTTC. Translating it yields CASRVSSGANVLTF.

The chain uses TRBV5-1 and TRBJ2-2; 12 nucleotides agree with TRBD1. With V trimmed by 4 bases and J by 6 bases, 13 bases remained unmatched. The CDR3 sequence is 18 residues long. Germline V gives CDR1 SGHRS, CDR2 YFSETQ. The DNA of the CDR3 is TGCGCCAGCAGCATTCCGGGACAGGGGGCGCCGGGATCCGGGGAGCTGTTTTTT. Protein sequence: CASSIPGQGAPGSGELFF.

This clone has only a few counts. CDR3 region: CASSLRSNEQFF. The CDR3 DNA reads TGTGCCAGCAGCCTAAGGAGTAATGAGCAGTTCTTC. The gene calls are TRBV7-8 and TRBJ2-1; D is ambiguous. With 5 bases removed from V and 7 bases from J, the gap between germline ends came to 9 bases. The CDR3 spans 12 residues. The germline V gene encodes CDR1 SGHVS and CDR2 FQNEAQ.

The V gene is TRBV9, the J gene TRBJ2-2, with D hard to call. V was trimmed by 1 base and J by 8 bases, leaving 12 bases between them. Per germline, CDR1 SGDLS and CDR2 YYNGEE. There are 14 residues in the CDR3. The CDR3 protein is CASSVSGSRGELFF. The CDR3 DNA reads as TGTGCCAGCAGCGTATCAGGATCCCGGGGGGAGCTGTTTTTT.

The chain has TRBV15 and TRBJ1-1; tentative D call: TRBD1 (5 bases). The CDR3 contains 18 residues. V dropped 0 bases and J dropped 3 bases, with 20 bases sitting between them. The germline V gene has CDR1 LNHNV and CDR2 YYDKDF (reference sequence). CDR3 residues: CATSRDSVREGEDTEAFF. The CDR3, as DNA: TGTGCCACCAGCAGAGATTCGGTCAGGGAAGGTGAGGACACTGAAGCTTTCTTT.

The table lists this clone with a few counts. This chain links TRBV18 with TRBJ1-5; no definite D call. Trimming left V 2 bases short and J 4 bases short, with 6 bases between. The germline CDR1 and CDR2 sequences are KGHSH and LQKENI. This CDR3 has 13 amino acids. The CDR3 DNA sequence: TGTGCCAGCTCACCAACCGGGAATCAGCCCCAGCATTTT. It encodes CASSPTGNQPQHF.

V and J are TRBV28 and TRBJ2-7, with TRBD2 matching over 12 bases. V lost 5 bases to trimming and J lost 5 bases; unmatched junction nucleotides: 19. Germline values: CDR1 MDHEN, CDR2 SYDVKM. CDR3 length: 19 amino acids. The CDR3 DNA reads as TGTGCCAGCAGTCCTACCCGGGGACTAGCGGGTACCTCCCTCGACGAGCAGTACTTC. This gives the protein CASSPTRGLAGTSLDEQYF.

The sample holds one count of this clone. This chain connects TRBV2 to TRBJ1-1; D ambiguous. This CDR3 region has 13 residues. The V end was cut by 2 bases, the J end by 6 bases, with 10 bases between. Germline CDR1 reads SNHLY; CDR2 reads FYNNEI. CDR3 coding DNA: TGTGCCAGCAGTGAATGGGCATTTTCTGAAGCTTTCTTT. Amino acids: CASSEWAFSEAFF. Drawing the rest from reference TRBV2 and TRBJ1-1, the complete variable domain is EPEVTQTPSHQVTQMGQEVILRCVPISNHLYFYWYRQILGQKVEFLVSFYNNEISEKSEIFDDQFSVERPDGSNFTLKIRSTKLEDSAMYFCASSEWAFSEAFFGQGTRLTVV.

The chain couples TRBV7-3 to TRBJ2-1; 11 positions agree with TRBD2. Germline trimming cut 5 bases from V and 4 bases from J; bases unmatched to any gene: 4. Germline V gives CDR1 SGHTA, CDR2 FQGTGA. The CDR3 spans 15 residues. CDR3 sequence (DNA): TGTGCCAGCAGCCCGGGGACTAGCGGATACAATGAGCAGTTCTTC. Translation gives CASSPGTSGYNEQFF.

This sequence joins TRBV27 and TRBJ2-3; D might be TRBD2 (6 bases). The CDR3 spans 13 residues. Germline assignment: CDR1 MNHEY and CDR2 SMNVEV (reference sequence). V was trimmed by 4 bases and J by 3 bases, leaving 8 bases between them. The CDR3, as DNA: TGTGCCAGCAGTTCCCGGGAGACAGATACGCAGTATTTT. The encoded protein is CASSSRETDTQYF.

V gene TRBV18 combines with J gene TRBJ2-5; D is perhaps TRBD2 (6 bases). The CDR3 has 17 residues. Germline V gene sequence: CDR1 KGHSH, CDR2 LQKENI. Trimming removed 3 bases at V and 5 bases at J, with 22 bases between. CDR3 nucleotides: TGTGCCAGCTCACCGCTGTCTAGCGCCGGCGGCAGCGAGACCCAGTACTTC. Translating it yields CASSPLSSAGGSETQYF. Full variable domain (missing parts from reference TRBV18 and TRBJ2-5): NAGVMQNPRHLVRRRGQEARLRCSPMKGHSHVYWYRQLPEEGLKFMVYLQKENIIDESGMPKERFSAEFPKEGPSILRIQQVVRGDSAAYFCASSPLSSAGGSETQYFGPGTRLLVL.

V and J are TRBV4-3 and TRBJ2-2, with D perhaps TRBD2 (7 bases). The CDR3 runs to 15 residues. Trimming removed 8 bases at V and 1 base at J, with 14 bases between. Germline V gives CDR1 LGHNA, CDR2 YSLEER. The CDR3 DNA reads as TGCGCCAGCCGGAGGGGGGGGATGAACACCGGGGAGCTGTTTTTT. Amino acid sequence: CASRRGGMNTGELFF.

This chain uses TRBV30 with TRBJ2-5; D call uncertain. Per germline, CDR1 GTSNPN and CDR2 SVGIG (reference sequence). V was trimmed by 0 bases and J by 1 base, leaving 15 bases between them. CDR3 length equals 16 residues. CDR3 coding DNA: TGTGCCTGGAGTGTATCGTCCCACTGGGCCCAAGAGACCCAGTACTTC. It encodes CAWSVSSHWAQETQYF.

The chain employs TRBV2 and TRBJ2-1, with D tentatively TRBD1 (5 bases). V lost 6 bases, J lost 0 bases, and 12 bases lay in between. This CDR3 is built from 15 residues. Per germline, CDR1 SNHLY and CDR2 FYNNEI. CDR3 in amino acids: CASRGQQSSYNEQFF. In DNA, the CDR3 is TGTGCCAGCAGAGGACAACAAAGCTCCTACAATGAGCAGTTCTTC.

The rearrangement uses TRBV7-9 and TRBJ2-3; D possibly corresponds to TRBD1 (6 bases). CDR1 SEHNR and CDR2 FQNEAQ come from the germline V gene (reference sequence). This CDR3 comprises 13 residues. V dropped 4 bases and J dropped 4 bases, with 9 bases sitting between them. The CDR3 sequence: CASSSRGPDTQYF. CDR3 nucleotides: TGTGCCAGCAGCTCCAGGGGACCAGATACGCAGTATTTT. The full variable domain, in which reference TRBV7-9 and TRBJ2-3 provide the parts outside the CDR3, is DTGVSQNPRHKITKRGQNVTFRCDPISEHNRLYWYRQTLGQGPEFLTYFQNEAQLEKSRLLSDRFSAERPKGSFSTLEIQRTEQGDSAMYLCASSSRGPDTQYFGPGTRLTVL.

Here the CDR3 reads CASSQTLNYGYTF. CDR3 bases: TGTGCCAGTAGCCAGACATTGAACTATGGCTACACCTTC. The rearrangement links TRBV19 to TRBJ1-2, with D uncertain. V shed 6 bases and J shed 2 bases, with 10 bases lying between them. The CDR3 has 13 residues. Germline CDR1 is LNHDA and CDR2 is SQIVND (reference sequence).

This sequence joins TRBV11-1 and TRBJ1-2; possible D gene TRBD1, 5 bases. V was clipped by 1 base and J by 4 bases, with 7 bases between them. The CDR3 is 13 amino acids. Germline CDR1 reads SGHAT; CDR2 reads FQDESV (reference sequence). Here the CDR3 reads CASSLDRPYGYTF. In DNA form, the CDR3 reads TGTGCCAGCAGCTTAGACAGGCCCTATGGCTACACCTTC.

The chain combines TRBV5-5 with TRBJ1-1; 9 nucleotides agree with TRBD1. Germline V gene data show CDR1 as SGHKS and CDR2 as YYEKEE (reference sequence). The CDR3 is 11 residues long. Unmatched junction bases numbered 3, after V lost 4 bases and J lost 11 bases. The CDR3 nucleotides are TGTGCCAGCAGCAGGACAGGGGTGGCTTTCTTT. Translating it yields CASSRTGVAFF.

The chain joins TRBV9 to TRBJ2-1; TRBD2 agrees at 9 bases. This CDR3 comprises 18 residues. Trimming cost V 6 bases and J 6 bases; bases outside gene matches: 19. Germline CDR1 SGDLS, CDR2 YYNGEE. The CDR3 reads CASTKGNSGGIQLNEQFF. CDR3 DNA: TGTGCCAGCACCAAAGGGAATAGCGGGGGTATTCAACTCAATGAGCAGTTCTTC.

There are a few counts of this clone. The rearrangement uses TRBV6-5 and TRBJ2-7, with 12 nucleotides matching TRBD2. With 0 bases clipped from V and 7 bases from J, the junction kept 4 bases outside the gene matches. The CDR3 consists of 15 residues. Germline CDR1 MNHEY, CDR2 SVGAGI. The CDR3 here is CASSYSLAGGSEQYF. The CDR3 DNA is TGTGCCAGCAGTTACTCCCTAGCGGGAGGGTCTGAGCAGTACTTC.

This rearrangement joins TRBV15 to TRBJ2-5; 10 bases fit TRBD2. The DNA end is a closer match to TRBJ2-7, so the J assignment may be wrong. The germline gives CDR1 LNHNV, CDR2 YYDKDF (reference sequence). The CDR3 runs to 17 residues. In DNA, the CDR3 is TGTGCCACCAGCAGAGATGCGCAAGCGGGAGGGCTCTACGAGCAGTACTTC. Its protein product is CATSRDAQAGGLYEQYF.

The chain recombines TRBV19 with TRBJ2-7, with D maybe TRBD1 (5 bases). CDR1 is LNHDA, CDR2 SQIVND, per germline (reference sequence). This CDR3 spans 15 amino acids. V was shortened by 3 bases and J by 3 bases, with 15 bases between the two germline ends. The CDR3 DNA is TGTGCCAGTAGTATCCATTTACGACAGTACTACGAGCAGTACTTC. Amino acid sequence: CASSIHLRQYYEQYF.

This clone was detected only a few times. CDR3 region: CASSELRDEKLFF. CDR3 DNA: TGTGCCAGCAGTGAACTCAGGGATGAAAAACTGTTTTTT. The gene calls are TRBV2 and TRBJ1-4; the D gene is possibly TRBD1 (5 bases). V was pared by 2 bases and J by 6 bases, with 7 bases between. CDR1 SNHLY and CDR2 FYNNEI come from the germline V gene. The CDR3 is 13 amino acids.

This clone appeared a few times. This chain joins TRBV13 and TRBJ1-1; D perhaps matches TRBD1 (6 bases). This CDR3 contains 12 residues. The ends were cut back, 5 bases at V and 7 bases at J, with 11 bases in the middle. Germline V gene data show CDR1 as PRHDT and CDR2 as FYEKMQ (reference sequence). CDR3 protein: CASSEGTLEAFF. The CDR3 DNA sequence: TGTGCCAGCAGCGAAGGGACACTTGAAGCTTTCTTT. The full variable domain, rest sourced from reference TRBV13 and TRBJ1-1, is AAGVIQSPRHLIKEKRETATLKCYPIPRHDTVYWYQQGPGQDPQFLISFYEKMQSDKGSIPDRFSAQQFSDYHSELNMSSLELGDSALYFCASSEGTLEAFFGQGTRLTVV.

The rearrangement uses TRBV7-6 and TRBJ2-3, with 10 bases that match TRBD2. Per germline, CDR1 SGHVS and CDR2 FNYEAQ. CDR3 size: 17 residues. The ends lost 0 bases at V and 2 bases at J; junction bases unmatched: 5. The CDR3 reads CASSLAGTSAHTDTQYF. In DNA form, the CDR3 reads TGTGCCAGCAGCTTAGCAGGGACTAGCGCGCACACAGATACGCAGTATTTT.

The CDR3 nucleotides are TGTGCCAGCAGCTCTAACACCGGGGAGCTGTTTTTT. The encoded protein is CASSSNTGELFF. The chain combines TRBV7-3 with TRBJ2-2; no definite D call. V lost 4 bases, J lost 2 bases, and 2 bases lay in between. The CDR3 contains 12 residues. In germline, CDR1 is SGHTA, CDR2 FQGTGA.

The rearrangement joins TRBV10-3 to TRBJ2-1, with TRBD2 matching over 10 bases. In germline, CDR1 is ENHRY, CDR2 SYGVKD. The CDR3 length is 14 residues. V lost 4 bases and J lost 8; bases outside the gene matches: 5. CDR3 in amino acids: CAISALAGVDEQFF. Here the CDR3 DNA reads TGTGCCATCAGTGCGCTAGCGGGAGTCGATGAGCAGTTCTTC.

The J gene is TRBJ2-7, the V gene TRBV5-1; weak D call: TRBD1 (5 bases). Trimming shortened V by 0 bases and J by 3 bases, and 13 bases separated the two germline ends. In germline, CDR1 is SGHRS, CDR2 YFSETQ. There are 15 residues in the CDR3. The CDR3 is CASSLALDKIYEQYF. The CDR3 DNA reads TGCGCCAGCAGCTTGGCGTTGGACAAGATCTACGAGCAGTACTTC.

This chain links TRBV10-3 with TRBJ1-5; 7 bases map to TRBD1. The V and J ends lost 5 bases and 5 bases, in that order; junction bases with no gene match: 6. CDR3 length: 14 residues. CDR1 and CDR2 from the germline V gene are ENHRY and SYGVKD. The CDR3 coding sequence is TGTGCCATCAGTCCTACTGGACAGGATCAGCCCCAGCATTTT. Amino acids: CAISPTGQDQPQHF.

This clone was picked up a small number of times. The chain is built from TRBV5-1 and TRBJ1-4; D may be TRBD1 (6 bases). Germline V CDR1 and CDR2: SGHRS, YFSETQ. This CDR3 has 15 amino acids. Trimming removed 3 bases from V and 8 bases from J, with 17 bases in between. DNA of the CDR3: TGCGCCAGCAGCTCCTCCACAGGGCTGAGGGAAAAACTGTTTTTT. Amino acids: CASSSSTGLREKLFF.

The chain recombines TRBV30 with TRBJ2-1, with no clear D. This CDR3 spans 12 amino acids. The germline V and J ends were trimmed by 0 bases and 15 bases, with 15 bases remaining between them. Germline lookup yields CDR1 GTSNPN and CDR2 SVGIG (reference sequence). The CDR3 DNA reads as TGTGCCTGGAGTGTACGGAGCTACCGACTGTTCTTC. Its translation is CAWSVRSYRLFF.